This T cell receptor beta chain derives from a study of T cell repertoires in cytomegalovirus infection. In the study overall: Both a matching HLA type and CMV infection were indicated by public TCR beta signatures.

As concerns this clonotype: As yet, its antigen is unknown.

Via MiXCR, TCRdb re-called the reads, giving one row per CDR3 protein. Among some 800,000 distinct CDR3 sequences, 30% to 35% were seen once, and the ten largest hold around 12%. The germline gives CDR1 SGHTS, CDR2 YDEGEE. The length of the CDR3 is 10 residues. Trimming removed 6 bases at V and 10 bases at J, with 7 bases between. The sequence derives from a human donor in good health (CMV status not recorded). Some clones in this sample may be carry-over from other donors' samples. The material was cultured CD8+ T cells from PBMCs, obtained from culture after CMV antigen stimulation. The rearrangement joins TRBV5-8 to TRBJ2-2; D is unresolved. The CDR3 loop is CASTGEELFF. The CDR3 nucleotides are TGTGCCAGCACTGGGGAGGAGCTGTTTTTT.